The entry below describes one TCR beta chain. Its antigen is undetermined. The germline V gene encodes CDR1 WSHSY and CDR2 SAAADI. This CDR3 has 14 amino acids. Trimming took 7 bases from V and 2 from J; bases not matched to a gene: 5. This sample stems from a study of T cell responses to AZD1222 COVID-19 vaccine. Study-level findings and limits: Clonal diversity may have been underestimated, and the donors were mostly white British, with more females than males. AZD1222 recipients seropositive at baseline numbered only five to seven. No day 14 peak samples; only post-peak repertoires were characterized. Vaccine-related CD4 TCRs covered spike, predominating at 160-218 and 743-854.

Measured with immunoSEQ multiplex PCR; TCRdb has only the in-frame clones, and not every one. The sample includes around 80,000 clones, 83% of them seen just once. The chain joins TRBV10-2 to TRBJ1-2; 9 nucleotides line up with TRBD1. The clonotype was recovered from an adult who received the AZD1222 COVID-19 vaccine. The material sequenced was peripheral blood, taken 28 days after the second AZD1222 dose. The CDR3 loop reads CASTGTGINYGYTF. CDR3 in DNA: TGCGCCAGCACCGGGACAGGGATAAACTATGGCTACACCTTC.